Listed here is a single TCR beta chain. This clonotype occurred a few times. Its antigen is still unknown. Base qualities are not provided; no much larger clone lies one nucleotide away. The donors were roughly 39 Caucasian individuals from Russia, aged roughly 6 to 90 years, who were systemically healthy. Roughly 11 milliliters of peripheral blood were drawn from each donor into EDTA-treated Vacutainer tubes. Ficoll-Paque density-gradient centrifugation was used to isolate PBMCs, with at least 7 million per sample. Total RNA was extracted from PBMCs with Trizol reagent, with at least 5 micrograms obtained per sample. The percentages of naive CD45RAhigh/CD27high T cells were determined by flow cytometry on a PBMC aliquot from every donor. The protocol used for the library was 5' RACE. The sequencer listed for this sample is Illumina HiSeq 2500. A second PCR of roughly 7 to 12 cycles was run with a J-beta primer mix and a sample-barcoded 5' primer. A unique molecular identifier was introduced onto each TCR beta cDNA molecule by a template-switch 5' adaptor carrying 12 random nucleotides. At least 3 million CDR3-containing paired-end reads were obtained from each sample. First-strand cDNA was synthesized from all RNA with the Mint cDNA synthesis kit, primed by a TRBC-specific oligonucleotide. Following uracil-DNA glycosylase treatment, a first 18-cycle PCR with universal primers M1SS and BC2_uni_R was performed on all cDNA. Concerning the study's data processing: Each sample was normalized by randomly selecting 1 million high-quality reads, each carrying a distinct molecular identifier. Reads with shared molecular identifiers were discarded instead of being binned into consensus sequences. MiTCR, with a Q25 quality threshold and the strictest error-elimination algorithm, was used for CDR3 identification, clonotype clustering and error correction. A nonparametric unseen species model using Euler transformation provided a lower-bound estimate of total TCR beta diversity. The raw public data were reprocessed by TCRdb itself: fastp quality trimming at Q25, MiXCR clonotype calling, in-frame beta chains only. CDR3 protein sequences are deduplicated, and each keeps its most common genes and DNA. The V and J calls here are based on TCRdb, not the publication. A total of around 800,000 distinct CDR3 sequences appear in this sample, roughly 24% of them only once. The top ten hold about 3% of the sample.

The data were taken from a study of blood T cells in healthy people across ages (dated by TCRdb to between 2015 and 2016). Turning to the overall study: In model experiments, roughly one uniquely barcoded TCR beta cDNA molecule per two T cells was captured by template switching. Age-related changes in TCR beta repertoire diversity were measured in the study by deep sequencing normalized with unique cDNA molecular identifiers. The donors were divided into four age groups: young (average approximately 17 years), middle-aged (approximately 41), aged (roughly 60) and long-lived (nearly 85). Using the same blood draw, the study looked at two additional independent replicas of 1 million unique cDNA reads for two donors, one aged 18 to 30 and the other aged 80 or older.

The CDR3 numbers 14 residues from cysteine through phenylalanine. The DNA shown is the 42-base CDR3, in frame from base 1. Looking up the germline V gene (reference sequence) yields CDR1 DFQATT and CDR2 SNEGSKA. V drops 0 bases and J drops 3 bases, leaving 12 bases in between. Beyond this particular receptor, the publication reports: Observed TCR beta diversity per million T cells fell roughly linearly with age, and a significant reduction was already apparent by age about 36. Estimates of total diversity from one million sequenced T cells were regarded as lower bounds and underestimates. The long-lived group showed more naive CD4+ T cells, fewer expanded clones and increased TCR diversity than the aged group, suggesting age selection. Conclusive comparison of naive and antigen-experienced compartments was prevented by the profiling of bulk unsorted PBMCs. Because the CMV infection status of the donors was unknown, age-related changes in expanded clonotypes may potentially have been confounded. The percentage of naive T cells measured by flow cytometry correlated strongly with observed TCR beta diversity.

The data also belong to a second study, concerning T cells of mothers and their children. Drawing on the second study: Nine systemically healthy Caucasian individuals served as donors, namely three mothers together with their six children. cDNA synthesis used all of the extracted RNA, with approximately 1.4 ug of RNA in each 15 ul reaction. Sample barcodes and 2-4 random nucleotides were added via the M1S primer in the second PCR. Over 8 million TCR beta CDR3 reads were obtained for each mother, and 2.7 million or so reads were obtained for each child. Thymic selection shapes the output of TCR recombination in a similar way in related and unrelated pairs, and inherited differences have a minor effect. Normalized repertoire overlap was always found to be slightly, but never significantly, higher in related mother-child pairs than in unrelated mother-child pairs. No persistent microchimeric T cell clones were found, with a detection sensitivity of 80 to 100 clones per million clonotypes. Deep NGS was used in the study to compare the TCR beta repertoires of mothers and children and to look for features that separate related mother-child pairs from unrelated individuals. Mothers averaged roughly 36 +/- 4 years of age and children averaged about 12 +/- 4 years. After adapters were ligated using NEBNext reagents, the libraries underwent 100+100 nt paired-end sequencing on an Illumina HiSeq 2000. Mother and child libraries were prepared a month apart and sequenced in separate runs to prevent cross-contamination. For each donor, somewhere between roughly 500,000 and 2,100,000 distinct TCR beta clonotypes were identified. Naive TCR beta clonotypes were estimated from low-frequency clonotypes matched to each donor's FACS-determined naive share, without sorting.

The sequence derives from a boy younger than 18 in good health. The rearranged segments are TRBV20-1 and TRBJ2-7, with the D segment identity uncertain. Sequencing was done on a sample of blood. The DNA reads TGCAGTGCTAGAGATCTCAATTCCCTCTACGAGCAGTACTTC. This translates into CSARDLNSLYEQYF.